This record concerns one T cell receptor (beta chain) sequence. Its antigen is undetermined. J was trimmed by 1 base and V by 0 bases; bases with no gene match: 3. The length of the CDR3 is 16 residues. The V gene's germline CDR1 is SGHNT and CDR2 YENEEA. Assay: immunoSEQ multiplex PCR; the TCRdb copy retains only in-frame clones and omits some. This sample carries roughly 92,000 clones, about 90% of them seen once, and the ten largest clones take roughly 9.3%. This entry belongs to a study of OX40 agonist ivuxolimab in advanced cancers. The wider study: Patients were infused with ivuxolimab every 2 weeks at 0.01 to 10 mg/kg. General observations from the study: Nonresponders, in some cases, also had low normalized T-cell clonal expansion.

The chain employs TRBV11-3 and TRBJ2-3, with 8 bases fitting TRBD2. The starting material was CD4+ or CD8+ T cells sorted from blood, obtained in a trial of the OX40 agonist ivuxolimab. This TCR derives from an adult with an advanced solid tumor such as melanoma, head and neck, liver or kidney cancer. CDR3 region: CASSLDMREGTDTQYF. The CDR3 coding sequence is TGTGCCAGCAGCTTAGATATGCGGGAGGGCACAGATACGCAGTATTTT.